The entry that follows covers one T cell receptor (beta chain) sequence. The treatment here: preoperative locoregional IRX-2 cytokine immunotherapy. This phase Ib study tested locoregional IRX-2 cytokine immunotherapy given before surgery. The sample comes from a study of preoperative IRX-2 immunotherapy in early breast cancer. Profiling relied on immunoSEQ multiplex PCR, and the TCRdb table lists in-frame clones only, not all of them. The sample consists of 30,000 or so clones, about 90% of them appearing once. The germline CDR1 and CDR2 sequences are KGHSH and LQKENI. The CDR3 loop spans 17 amino acids. Trimming stripped 4 bases from V and 0 bases from J, with 18 bases between.

Sample acquisition took place from a patient treated with IRX-2 immunotherapy. This chain links TRBV18 with TRBJ2-5, with D possibly matching TRBD1 (5 bases). The TCR was taken from a human donor with breast cancer. CDR3 amino acids: CASSRVVIAGHQETQYF. DNA for the CDR3: TGTGCCAGCTCACGAGTGGTGATCGCAGGGCACCAAGAGACCCAGTACTTC.